Listed below are T cell receptor beta chains from one sample, sequenced in a study of T cell repertoires in cytomegalovirus infection. One entry per CDR3 protein results from TCRdb running MiXCR on the reads. This table has approximately 500,000 distinct CDR3 sequences, roughly 29% appearing once. The sequenced sample was PBMCs. These TCRs come from a human donor in good health (CMV status not recorded). Some clones in this sample may be carry-over from other donors' samples. The CDR3 runs from the conserved cysteine through the conserved F or W. D genes are given only for firm matches. Clone size, where shown, is once, few, many, or a class for clones that have expanded.

clone_size j_call v_call d_call cdr3_aa cdr3_nt
many TRBJ1-5 TRBV6-6 . CASSYSGRRVGQPQHF TGTGCCAGCAGTTACTCCGGGCGGAGGGTAGGTCAGCCCCAGCATTTT
. TRBJ1-3 TRBV4-3 TRBD1 CASSQGSSGGAGNTIYF TGCGCCAGCAGCCAAGGATCTTCAGGGGGAGCTGGAAACACCATATATTTT
few TRBJ2-5 TRBV12-5 . CASALRQETQYF TGTGCTAGTGCCCTCAGGCAAGAGACCCAGTACTTC
many TRBJ2-1 TRBV7-6 . CASRAQQYPVSYNEQFF TGTGCCAGCCGAGCCCAACAGTACCCGGTCTCCTACAATGAGCAGTTCTTC
few TRBJ2-7 TRBV2 . CASRGVVRDRSYEQYF TGTGCCAGCAGGGGGGTAGTACGGGACCGATCCTACGAGCAGTACTTC
. TRBJ1-1 TRBV29-1 . CSVCTGLGAEAFF TGCAGCGTTTGTACTGGGTTAGGGGCTGAAGCTTTCTTT
few TRBJ2-5 TRBV4-1 TRBD2 CASSQDNLAGGETQYF TGCGCCAGCAGCCAAGATAACCTAGCGGGGGGAGAGACCCAGTACTTC
many TRBJ1-1 TRBV7-2 . CASRQGQNTEAFF TGTGCCAGCAGACAGGGACAGAACACTGAAGCTTTCTTT
. TRBJ1-2 TRBV14 . CARDRRRYGYTF TGTGCCAGGGACAGACGTAGGTATGGCTACACCTTC
few TRBJ2-5 TRBV12-5 TRBD1 CASGLVLGDRGLETQYF TGTGCTAGTGGTTTGGTACTAGGGGACAGGGGGCTGGAGACCCAGTACTTC
. TRBJ2-3 TRBV7-9 . CASSLGDLSTQYF TGTGCCAGCAGCTTAGGGGACTTAAGTACGCAGTATTTT
. TRBJ2-1 TRBV7-6 TRBD2 CASSLLAGENNEQFF TGTGCTAGCAGCCTACTAGCGGGAGAAAACAATGAGCAGTTCTTC
. TRBJ2-3 TRBV19 . CASSPYTGMIADTQYF TGTGCCAGTAGTCCCTACACAGGGATGATCGCAGATACGCAGTATTTT
many TRBJ1-5 TRBV7-2 . CASSPEGFGGAGQPQHF TGTGCCAGCAGCCCGGAGGGGTTCGGAGGGGCTGGGCAGCCCCAGCATTTT
few TRBJ1-1 TRBV24-1 . CATQGFGASTEAFF TGTGCCACCCAGGGTTTCGGTGCGAGCACTGAAGCTTTCTTT
many TRBJ2-5 TRBV7-2 . CASTTGSQGFSGSQYF TGTGCCAGCACCACGGGATCGCAGGGTTTTTCCGGCAGCCAGTACTTC
. TRBJ2-3 TRBV7-3 . CASSSNSARTDTQYF TGTGCCAGCAGCTCGAATTCTGCCAGGACAGATACGCAGTATTTT
. TRBJ2-7 TRBV7-2 . CASSLDQILGEQYF TGTGCCAGCAGCTTAGATCAGATCCTAGGCGAGCAGTACTTC
. TRBJ2-5 TRBV4-1 . CASSHSPGRQQETQYF TGCGCCAGCAGCCACTCGCCGGGACGGCAACAAGAGACCCAGTACTTC
few TRBJ1-5 TRBV7-4 . CASSSGHIGGGDQPQHF TGTGCCAGCAGCTCCGGTCATATCGGGGGGGGGGATCAGCCCCAGCATTTT
few TRBJ2-5 TRBV7-2 TRBD2 CASSLTRTSGGVAETQYF TGTGCCAGCAGCTTAACACGGACTAGCGGGGGGGTTGCGGAGACCCAGTACTTC
few TRBJ1-4 TRBV28 TRBD1 CASSRPGGGVEKLFF TGTGCCAGCAGTCGACCAGGGGGGGGTGTTGAAAAACTGTTTTTT
many TRBJ2-1 TRBV7-2 . CASSLVTGELEQFF TGTGCCAGCAGCTTAGTAACGGGTGAGCTTGAGCAGTTCTTC
few TRBJ1-3 TRBV6-5 . CASSYQPQGTGGGNTIYF TGTGCCAGCAGTTACCAACCCCAAGGGACGGGCGGTGGAAACACCATATATTTT
. TRBJ1-6 TRBV12-3/TRBV12-4 . CASSLGAEIYNSPLHF TGTGCCAGCAGTTTGGGGGCTGAGATCTATAATTCACCCCTCCACTTT
. TRBJ2-7 TRBV28 . CASSPTGIGKYRNYEQYF TGTGCCAGCAGTCCCACAGGGATAGGGAAATATAGGAACTACGAGCAGTACTTC
once TRBJ2-1 TRBV24-1 . CATSADWGEQFF TGTGCCACCAGTGCCGACTGGGGTGAGCAGTTCTTC
. TRBJ1-2 TRBV19 . CASSIGLGYGYTF TGTGCCAGTAGTATAGGACTGGGCTATGGCTACACCTTC
few TRBJ2-7 TRBV15 . CATSRQQGSYEQYF TGTGCCACCAGCAGACAACAGGGTTCCTACGAGCAGTACTTC
. TRBJ1-2 TRBV20-1 . CSARDDRRSYGYTF TGCAGTGCTAGAGATGATAGGAGGAGCTATGGCTACACCTTC
. TRBJ2-7 TRBV5-1 TRBD1 CASSVTTGTYEQYF TGCGCCAGCAGCGTAACGACAGGGACCTACGAGCAGTACTTC
many TRBJ1-1 TRBV7-8 . CASSPSRVRGQNTEAFF TGTGCCAGCAGCCCCTCAAGGGTCCGGGGACAGAACACTGAAGCTTTCTTT
. TRBJ1-1 TRBV28 . CASSLLRGASVLDTEAFF TGTGCCAGCAGTTTATTACGGGGGGCTTCGGTTTTGGACACTGAAGCTTTCTTT
few TRBJ2-1 TRBV6-2/TRBV6-3 TRBD2 CASREREIYNEQFF TGTGCCAGCAGAGAGCGGGAAATTTACAATGAGCAGTTCTTC
many TRBJ2-3 TRBV19 . CASSIRRTGVGTDTQYF TGTGCCAGTAGTATCCGCCGTACGGGAGTGGGCACAGATACGCAGTATTTT
few TRBJ2-3 TRBV4-1 . CASSQEPGTDTQYF TGCGCCAGCAGCCAAGAGCCCGGGACAGATACGCAGTATTTT
few TRBJ1-2 TRBV20-1 . CRRGYGYTF TGCAGGCGGGGCTATGGCTACACCTTC
. TRBJ2-2 TRBV12-3/TRBV12-4 TRBD2 CASSDGLAGAIGELFF TGTGCCAGCAGTGATGGACTAGCGGGAGCGATCGGGGAGCTGTTTTTT
few TRBJ1-2 TRBV4-1 . CASSQGFRVDYGYTF TGCGCCAGCAGCCAGGGTTTCAGGGTTGACTATGGCTACACCTTC
few TRBJ2-5 TRBV4-1 . CASSREQVLSGSPETQYF TGCGCCAGCAGCCGGGAACAGGTTCTGTCCGGGAGTCCCGAGACCCAGTACTTC
. TRBJ2-5 TRBV20-1 TRBD2 CSALQGTSGSGETQYF TGCAGTGCTCTACAGGGGACTAGCGGGAGTGGGGAGACCCAGTACTTC